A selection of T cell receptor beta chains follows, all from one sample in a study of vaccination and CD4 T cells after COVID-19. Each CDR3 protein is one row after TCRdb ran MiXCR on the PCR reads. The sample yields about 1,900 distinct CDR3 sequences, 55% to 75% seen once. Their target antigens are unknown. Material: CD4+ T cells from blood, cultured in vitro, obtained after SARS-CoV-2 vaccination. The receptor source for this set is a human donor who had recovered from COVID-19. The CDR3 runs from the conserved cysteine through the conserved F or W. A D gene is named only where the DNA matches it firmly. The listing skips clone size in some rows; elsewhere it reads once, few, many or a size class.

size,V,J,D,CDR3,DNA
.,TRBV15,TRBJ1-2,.,CATSRDFPDGDGYTF,TGTGCCACCAGCAGAGATTTCCCGGACGGGGATGGCTACACCTTC
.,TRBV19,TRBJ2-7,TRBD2,CASSVLGGAREQYF,TGTGCCAGTTCCGTGCTCGGGGGGGCCCGGGAGCAGTACTTC
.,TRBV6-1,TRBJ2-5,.,CASRPLYQGTQYF,TGTGCCAGCAGGCCACTGTACCAGGGGACCCAGTACTTC
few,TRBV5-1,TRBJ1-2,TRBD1,CASILWDRAEEGYTF,TGCGCCAGCATCCTTTGGGACAGGGCGGAGGAGGGCTACACCTTC
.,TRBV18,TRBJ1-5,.,CASSPSFRSQPQHF,TGTGCCAGCTCACCAAGTTTCCGATCTCAGCCCCAGCATTTT
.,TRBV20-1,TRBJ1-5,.,CSASQGGGNQPQHF,TGCAGTGCCAGCCAAGGAGGGGGCAATCAGCCCCAGCATTTT
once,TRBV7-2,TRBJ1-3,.,CASSFTPDSGNTIYF,TGTGCCAGCAGCTTTACACCGGACTCTGGAAACACCATATATTTT
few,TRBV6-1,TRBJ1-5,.,CASSEGGGNQPQHF,TGTGCCAGCAGTGAGGGCGGGGGCAATCAGCCCCAGCATTTT
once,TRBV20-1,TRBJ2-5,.,CSAPYGGTQYF,TGCAGTGCTCCCTATGGAGGGACCCAGTACTTC
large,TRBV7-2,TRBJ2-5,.,CASSLGPVETQYF,TGTGCCAGCAGCCTCGGGCCAGTAGAGACCCAGTACTTC
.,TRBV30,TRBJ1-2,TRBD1,CAWRGDRERDYGYTF,TGTGCCTGGAGGGGAGACAGGGAAAGAGACTATGGCTACACCTTC
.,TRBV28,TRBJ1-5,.,CATDTLGWLGDQPQHF,TGTGCCACCGATACACTAGGGTGGTTGGGTGATCAGCCCCAGCATTTT
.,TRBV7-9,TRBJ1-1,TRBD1,CASSPPGTGRTEAFF,TGTGCCAGCAGCCCCCCCGGGACAGGGAGGACTGAAGCTTTCTTT
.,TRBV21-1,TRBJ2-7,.,CANHTSGVSYEQYF,TGTGCCAACCATACTAGCGGGGTCTCCTACGAGCAGTACTTC
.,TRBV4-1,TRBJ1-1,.,CASSQLRDTGTEAFF,TGCGCCAGCAGCCAACTCCGGGACACTGGGACTGAAGCTTTCTTT
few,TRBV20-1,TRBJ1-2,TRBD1,CSARSQDRAYGYTF,TGCAGTGCTAGGTCCCAAGACAGGGCGTATGGCTACACCTTC
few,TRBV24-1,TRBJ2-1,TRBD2,CATSSPGLGGDEQFF,TGTGCCACCAGTTCCCCGGGACTAGGAGGGGATGAGCAGTTCTTC
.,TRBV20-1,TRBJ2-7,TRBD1,CSARDNDRAYEQYF,TGCAGTGCTAGAGATAATGACAGGGCTTACGAGCAGTACTTC
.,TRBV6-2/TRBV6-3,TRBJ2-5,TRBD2,CASSSYRGLAGSRETQYF,TGTGCCAGCAGTTCCTATAGGGGACTAGCGGGGTCGAGAGAGACCCAGTACTTC
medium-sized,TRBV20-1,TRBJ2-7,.,CSATGPRDPYEQYF,TGCAGTGCTACGGGCCCTCGGGACCCCTACGAGCAGTACTTC
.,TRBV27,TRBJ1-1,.,CASATSRNTEAFF,TGTGCCAGCGCCACCTCAAGGAACACTGAAGCTTTCTTT
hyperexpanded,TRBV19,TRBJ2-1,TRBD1,CASSPWTGNNEQFF,TGTGCCAGTAGTCCTTGGACAGGGAACAATGAGCAGTTCTTC
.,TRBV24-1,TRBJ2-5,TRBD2,CATRAGGPQETQYF,TGTGCCACCAGAGCGGGAGGGCCTCAAGAGACCCAGTACTTC
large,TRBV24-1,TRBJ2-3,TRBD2,CATSDLHMASGDSTDTQYF,TGTGCCACCAGTGATTTGCACATGGCTAGCGGGGATAGCACAGATACGCAGTATTTT
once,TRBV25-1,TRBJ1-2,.,CASSEGWDNYGYTF,TGTGCCAGCAGCGAGGGTTGGGACAATTATGGCTACACCTTC
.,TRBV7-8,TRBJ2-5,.,CASSLPAETQYF,TGTGCCAGCAGCTTACCCGCAGAGACCCAGTACTTC
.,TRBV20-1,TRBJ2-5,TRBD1,CSATGGKQETQYF,TGCAGTGCCACAGGGGGGAAACAAGAGACCCAGTACTTC
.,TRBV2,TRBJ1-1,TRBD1,CASSEAYQGVGTEAFF,TGTGCCAGCAGTGAAGCCTATCAGGGGGTAGGCACTGAAGCTTTCTTT
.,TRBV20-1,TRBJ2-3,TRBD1,CSARDPDRGTDTQYF,TGCAGTGCCAGGGACCCGGACAGGGGAACAGATACGCAGTATTTT
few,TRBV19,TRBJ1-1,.,CASKGNTEAFF,TGTGCCAGTAAGGGGAACACTGAAGCTTTCTTT
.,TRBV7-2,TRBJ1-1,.,CASSPGTANTEAFF,TGTGCCAGCAGCCCCGGGACGGCGAACACTGAAGCTTTCTTT
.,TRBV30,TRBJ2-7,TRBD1,CAWSPGQGYEQYF,TGTGCCTGGAGCCCGGGACAGGGTTACGAGCAGTACTTC
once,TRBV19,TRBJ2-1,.,CASSLGRSSYNEQFF,TGTGCCAGTAGTCTTGGCAGGAGCTCCTACAATGAGCAGTTCTTC
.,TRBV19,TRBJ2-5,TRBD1,CASSNDREETQYF,TGTGCCAGTAGTAACGACAGGGAAGAGACCCAGTACTTC
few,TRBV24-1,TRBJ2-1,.,CATSDLREQFF,TGTGCCACCAGTGATTTGCGGGAGCAGTTCTTC
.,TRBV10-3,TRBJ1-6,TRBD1,CAISGGQGGPNSPLHF,TGTGCCATCAGTGGGGGACAGGGGGGCCCAAATTCACCCCTCCACTTT
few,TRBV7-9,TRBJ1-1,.,CASSSPSRGWTEAFF,TGTGCCAGCAGCTCCCCTTCCCGGGGCTGGACTGAAGCTTTCTTT
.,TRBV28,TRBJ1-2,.,CASSSGLYGYTF,TGTGCCAGCAGTTCGGGTCTCTATGGCTACACCTTC
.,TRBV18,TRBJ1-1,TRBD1,CASSPQRDRVNTEAFF,TGTGCCAGCTCACCACAGAGGGACAGGGTGAACACTGAAGCTTTCTTT
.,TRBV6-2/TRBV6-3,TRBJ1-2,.,CASSLIKRGYTF,TGTGCCAGCAGCCTGATCAAGCGGGGCTACACCTTC
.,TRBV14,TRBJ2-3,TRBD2,CASSRRQREGSTDTQYF,TGTGCCAGCAGCCGGAGACAGCGGGAGGGCAGCACAGATACGCAGTATTTT
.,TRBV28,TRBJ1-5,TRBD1,CASSRRQGEGGQPQHF,TGTGCCAGCAGTCGACGACAGGGGGAAGGTGGCCAGCCCCAGCATTTT
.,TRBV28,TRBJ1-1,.,CASSPDTEAFF,TGTGCCAGCAGTCCCGACACTGAAGCTTTCTTT
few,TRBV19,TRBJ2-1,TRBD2,CASTLSGSAYNEQFF,TGTGCCAGTACCCTTAGCGGGAGTGCCTACAATGAGCAGTTCTTC
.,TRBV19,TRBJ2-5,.,CASSIQGRETQYF,TGTGCCAGTAGTATCCAGGGAAGAGAGACCCAGTACTTC
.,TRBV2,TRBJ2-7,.,CASSSGEDEQYF,TGTGCCAGCAGTTCAGGGGAAGACGAGCAGTACTTC
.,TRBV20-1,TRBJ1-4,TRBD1,CSATQGPNEKLFF,TGCAGTGCCACACAGGGGCCTAATGAAAAACTGTTTTTT
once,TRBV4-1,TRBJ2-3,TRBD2,CASSQEEGTSGTGTDTQYF,TGCGCCAGCAGCCAAGAGGAGGGAACTAGCGGGACGGGTACAGATACGCAGTATTTT
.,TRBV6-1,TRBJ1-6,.,CASSRRTRSYNSPLHF,TGTGCCAGCAGTCGTCGGACACGCTCCTATAATTCACCCCTCCACTTT
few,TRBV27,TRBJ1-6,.,CASRGTGVSYNSPLHF,TGTGCCAGCAGGGGTACCGGGGTCTCCTATAATTCACCCCTCCACTTT
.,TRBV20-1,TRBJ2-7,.,CSAPSPGTASSYEQYF,TGCAGTGCACCCTCACCCGGGACGGCCAGCTCCTACGAGCAGTACTTC
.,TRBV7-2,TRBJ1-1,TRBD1,CASSSGGGGLVEAFF,TGTGCCAGCAGTTCTGGGGGAGGGGGCCTGGTTGAAGCTTTCTTT
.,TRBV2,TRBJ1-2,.,CASRETGLGYGYTF,TGTGCCAGCAGGGAAACAGGGTTAGGCTATGGCTACACCTTC
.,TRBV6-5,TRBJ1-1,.,CASSYGDSNTEAFF,TGTGCCAGCAGTTACGGGGATTCGAACACTGAAGCTTTCTTT